The clone carrying this TCR beta chain was seen a handful of times. The authors ran a second PCR of about 7 to 12 cycles using a sample-barcoded 5' primer and a J-beta primer mix. The template-switch adaptor, which had 12 random nucleotides, put a tag on each cDNA molecule. CDR3-containing paired-end reads numbering at least 2.5 million came from each sample. TCRdb passed the 5' RACE reads through MiXCR, listing each CDR3 protein once. The repertoire holds roughly 1.5 million distinct CDR3 sequences, about 45% seen once, with about 3.8% in the top ten. This record belongs to a study of blood T cells in healthy people across ages. The CDR3 loop spans 17 amino acids. Trimming took 6 bases from V and 6 from J; bases not matched to a gene: 13. The germline V gene encodes CDR1 ENHRY and CDR2 SYGVKD.

This receptor was identified in a woman under 30 in good health. Source material: blood. The chain is built from TRBV10-3 and TRBJ1-6; 8 nucleotides line up with TRBD1. The CDR3 is CAIRDTGQGRPNSPLHF. The CDR3 DNA sequence: TGTGCCATCAGAGATACCGGACAGGGTAGACCTAATTCACCCCTCCACTTT.